The TCR beta chain described here comes from a study of blood T cell repertoires in COVID-19. Study information: Whether acute or convalescent, the COVID-19 samples came from the United States, Italy and Spain. The cDNA or gDNA used as material had been derived from T cells, B-cell-depleted T cells, or PBMCs.

Per the germline V gene, CDR1 is LGHNA and CDR2 is YSLEER. The CDR3 runs 17 residues. The V gene lost 0 bases and the J gene lost 4 bases, with 15 bases spanning the gap. Authors' analysis steps: Amplification of reference gene primers was used by the study to estimate nucleated cell counts. Libraries were prepared by immunoSEQ multiplex PCR; TCRdb keeps only in-frame clonotypes and omits some of them. Clone size and V and J calls were adopted from that table, with D and trimming inferred from the DNA. This table holds about 180,000 clones, 70% to 90% found once. This clone has just one count. The V call is TRBV4-3, the J call TRBJ2-2; maybe TRBD2 (6 bases). The specimen sequenced was peripheral blood. The clonotype originates from a man aged 65-85 years with active or convalescent COVID-19. This CDR3 reads CASSQEREGSGTGELFF. DNA for the CDR3: TGCGCCAGCAGCCAAGAGCGGGAAGGGTCGGGCACCGGGGAGCTGTTTTTT.